Sequencing of this T cell receptor (beta chain) was carried out in a study of blood T cell repertoires in COVID-19. Here immunoSEQ multiplex PCR was the method, and the copy in TCRdb shows in-frame clones only, minus some. Seen here are about 400,000 clones, roughly 90% observed once, and the top ten hold roughly 3%. The sequence was collected from a woman aged 25 to 39 who had recovered from COVID-19. The material sequenced was PBMCs or T cells enriched from blood (not recorded which).

CDR3 region: CASSLFREQETQYF. The CDR3 DNA reads TGTGCCAGCAGTTTATTCAGGGAACAAGAGACCCAGTACTTC. The rearrangement joins TRBV28 to TRBJ2-5, with D perhaps TRBD1 (5 bases). V lost 1 base and J lost 2, with 8 bases in between. In germline, CDR1 is MDHEN, CDR2 SYDVKM. The CDR3 is made up of 14 amino acids.